This T cell receptor beta chain is from a study of T cell changes during pregnancy in multiple sclerosis. Some clones are missing from TCRdb's copy, which holds only in-frame ones; the method was immunoSEQ multiplex PCR. The sample includes around 57,000 clones, roughly 87% seen only once; the top ten take 5.5% to 7%. The V and J ends lost 1 base and 7 bases respectively, with 5 bases between them. The germline CDR1 and CDR2 sequences are SGHVS and FQNEAQ. CDR3 size: 11 residues. The material sequenced was peripheral blood, taken in the third trimester of pregnancy. This TCR came from a female donor in good health, enrolled as a control in a pregnancy study. The V call is TRBV7-8, the J call TRBJ2-7; D not resolved. The CDR3 DNA sequence: TGTGCCAGCAGCTTAGGAACAGAGCAGTACTTC. This sequence encodes CASSLGTEQYF.